One and the same sample provided the 22 T cell receptor beta chains below, sequenced in a study of human T cells and chemical hapten exposure. A single record per CDR3 protein comes from TCRdb applying MiXCR to the RACE reads. Among fewer than 200,000 distinct CDR3 sequences listed, about a quarter were seen once. The time point is: patch test 3, about 24 weeks after DPC sensitization. Specified treatment: therapeutic diphenylcyclopropenone sensitization with weekly scalp DPC. The material sequenced was whole blood, taken in connection with sensitization to the hapten diphenylcyclopropenone (DPC). Every receptor here comes from a woman aged 18-29 years with alopecia areata. Some clones in this sample may be carry-over from other donors' samples.

This clonotype was counted a few times. The CDR3 reads CASSLRTGMDSYTF. The CDR3 coding sequence is TGTGCCAGCAGCTTACGGACCGGGATGGATTCCTACACCTTC. The chain is built from TRBV5-4 and TRBJ1-2; D uncertain. The CDR3 extends over 14 amino acids. V lost 2 bases to trimming and J lost 10 bases, with 18 bases between them. Germline V gene lookup returns CDR1 SGHNT and CDR2 YYREEE (reference sequence).

This clonotype showed up just a few times. V usage is TRBV7-2 and J usage is TRBJ2-7; 8 bases line up with TRBD2. Germline V CDR1 and CDR2: SGHTA, FQGNSA. This CDR3 is 14 amino acids long. Trimming removed 7 bases from V and 6 bases from J; junction bases left unmatched: 11. CDR3 protein: CASTLGGVQGEQYF. The CDR3 DNA sequence: TGTGCCAGCACCCTCGGGGGGGTGCAGGGCGAGCAGTACTTC.

This chain connects TRBV4-3 to TRBJ2-2, with 11 positions matching TRBD2. The ends lost 4 bases at V and 4 bases at J; junction bases unmatched: 8. Germline V gene data show CDR1 as LGHNA and CDR2 as YSLEER. This CDR3 spans 17 amino acids. DNA of the CDR3: TGCGCCAGCAGCCTAGAGAGCGGACTAGCGGGCACCGGGGAGCTGTTTTTT. Encoded protein: CASSLESGLAGTGELFF.

This clonotype came up a few times. V usage is TRBV29-1 and J usage is TRBJ2-1; D unclear. Trimming took off 6 bases at V and 0 bases at J, with 12 bases between the two ends. Germline V CDR1 and CDR2: SQVTM, ANQGSEA. The CDR3 is 14 amino acids. The CDR3 is CSVLNMSSYNEQFF. Here the CDR3 DNA reads TGCAGCGTCCTGAACATGAGCTCCTACAATGAGCAGTTCTTC.

This sequence joins TRBV30 and TRBJ2-1, with D possibly called TRBD1 or TRBD2 (5 bases each). The CDR3 has 15 amino acids. CDR1 is GTSNPN, CDR2 SVGIG, per germline (reference sequence). The V end lost 2 bases, the J end lost 6 bases, and 17 bases lay between the germline ends. CDR3: CAWSRDLSAGNEQFF. Here the CDR3 DNA reads TGTGCCTGGAGTCGGGACCTATCGGCAGGCAATGAGCAGTTCTTC. Supplemented by reference TRBV30 and TRBJ2-1, the full variable domain reads SQTIHQWPATLVQPVGSPLSLECTVEGTSNPNLYWYRQAAGRGLQLLFYSVGIGQISSEVPQNLSASRPQDRQFILSSKKLLLSDSGFYLCAWSRDLSAGNEQFFGPGTRLTVL.

This clonotype was seen a few times. The V gene is TRBV9, the J gene TRBJ2-2, with a tentative D call TRBD1 (5 bases). Germline V gene lookup returns CDR1 SGDLS and CDR2 YYNGEE. CDR3 length: 14 residues. V dropped 6 bases and J dropped 0 bases, with 9 bases sitting between them. CDR3 region: CASTDRANTGELFF. The CDR3 DNA reads TGTGCCAGCACTGACAGAGCGAACACCGGGGAGCTGTTTTTT.

This clonotype was seen a few times. The rearrangement uses TRBV27 and TRBJ2-5; 9 nucleotides line up with TRBD2. From germline, CDR1 is MNHEY and CDR2 SMNVEV (reference sequence). The CDR3 loop spans 17 amino acids. After removal of 0 bases from V and 3 bases from J, the junction contained 8 bases not matched to a gene. The CDR3, as DNA: TGTGCCAGCAGTTTATCGCGGGGGGGGACAGCCGAAGAGACCCAGTACTTC. As protein: CASSLSRGGTAEETQYF.

This clonotype has more than one count but fewer than ten. This chain joins TRBV20-1 and TRBJ1-5, with a possible D match to TRBD1 (6 bases). Germline V gene data show CDR1 as DFQATT and CDR2 as SNEGSKA (reference sequence). CDR3 length: 17 residues. V was clipped by 4 bases and J by 0 bases, with 19 bases between them. The CDR3 protein is CSANLQGDSNSNQPQHF. The CDR3 bases are TGCAGTGCTAACTTACAGGGAGATTCAAATAGCAATCAGCCCCAGCATTTT.

The chain recombines TRBV6-2 or TRBV6-3 with TRBJ2-3; D might be TRBD1 or TRBD2, each matching 5 bases. Trimming removed 7 bases at V and 5 bases at J, with 19 bases between. There are 15 residues in the CDR3. Germline V CDR1 and CDR2: MNHEY, SVGEGT. CDR3 residues: CASTVSGFQGDTQYF. The CDR3 bases are TGTGCCAGCACCGTATCGGGGTTCCAGGGAGATACGCAGTATTTT.

The V gene is TRBV10-3, the J gene TRBJ2-3; maybe TRBD2 (6 bases). This CDR3 comprises 14 residues. Per the germline V gene, CDR1 is ENHRY and CDR2 is SYGVKD. With 6 bases removed from V and 0 bases from J, the gap between germline ends came to 10 bases. In DNA, the CDR3 is TGTGCCATCAGCCTAGCGCTTAGCACAGATACGCAGTATTTT. This encodes CAISLALSTDTQYF.

This chain uses TRBV2 with TRBJ1-1, with D perhaps TRBD1 (5 bases). V shed 10 bases and J shed 8 bases, with 14 bases lying between them. The CDR3 sequence is 11 residues long. The germline V gene encodes CDR1 SNHLY and CDR2 FYNNEI. The CDR3 here is CANLRGGEAFF. The CDR3 DNA reads as TGTGCCAACCTTCGGGGGGGAGAAGCTTTCTTT.

This clonotype occurred many times. V is TRBV29-1 and J is TRBJ1-2; D is unresolved. Germline CDR1 and CDR2: SQVTM and ANQGSEA. The CDR3 covers 14 residues. Deletions cut 0 bases from V and 0 bases from J, with 8 bases between. DNA for the CDR3: TGCAGCGTTGAAGATCCGCCACCTAACTATGGCTACACCTTC. Its translation is CSVEDPPPNYGYTF.

In its sample, this clonotype was seen a few times. This chain uses TRBV20-1 with TRBJ1-1; D unclear. Trimming cost V 3 bases and J 6 bases, with 11 bases left between them. This CDR3 has 12 amino acids. In germline, CDR1 is DFQATT, CDR2 SNEGSKA (reference sequence). The CDR3 bases are TGCAGTGCTAGGGGTACTGTGGCTGAAGCTTTCTTT. Protein sequence: CSARGTVAEAFF.

This rearrangement joins TRBV10-3 to TRBJ2-7; D call uncertain. V was shortened by 6 bases and J by 4 bases, with 10 bases between the two germline ends. The CDR3 consists of 12 residues. The germline V gene has CDR1 ENHRY and CDR2 SYGVKD. Written as DNA, the CDR3 is TGTGCCATCAGCCAGCCTAGTTACGAGCAGTACTTC. Its translation is CAISQPSYEQYF.

The rearrangement links TRBV7-2 to TRBJ1-4; 7 nucleotides line up with TRBD1. The V gene's germline CDR1 is SGHTA and CDR2 FQGNSA. J lost 4 bases, V lost 5 bases, and 4 bases had no gene match. This CDR3 contains 14 residues. As DNA, the CDR3 is TGTGCCAGCAGCCCTGGGACAGTTAATGAAAAACTGTTTTTT. Encoded protein: CASSPGTVNEKLFF.

This clonotype was seen ten or more times. Compared with germline, one end of the junction differs, possibly owing to a read error. The rearrangement joins TRBV5-1 to TRBJ1-1; D unclear. The CDR3 length is 11 residues. Germline-derived CDR1 and CDR2 are SGHRS and YFSETQ. CDR3 coding DNA: TGTGCCAGCAGCTTAGGCACTGAAGCTTTCTTT. This translates into CASSLGTEAFF. Together with reference TRBV5-1 and TRBJ1-1, the CDR3 gives the full variable domain: KAGVTQTPRYLIKTRGQQVTLSCSPISGHRSVSWYQQTPGQGLQFLFEYFSETQRNKGNFPGRFSGRQFSNSRSEMNVSTLELGDSALYLCASSLGTEAFFGQGTRLTVV.

The V call is TRBV5-1, the J call TRBJ2-1, with D possibly matching TRBD1 (6 bases). The CDR3 loop spans 16 amino acids. V gave up 3 bases and J gave up 12 bases, with 25 bases separating them. The germline V gene encodes CDR1 SGHRS and CDR2 YFSETQ. The CDR3: CASSSPRDNSPIGQFF. The DNA for the CDR3 is TGCGCCAGCAGCTCCCCCCGGGACAATTCCCCAATAGGGCAGTTCTTC.

This clonotype was observed a few times. The V and J genes are TRBV30 and TRBJ2-1; D is unclear. The V end was cut by 2 bases, the J end by 9 bases, with 11 bases between. This CDR3 contains 12 residues. Germline V gene sequence: CDR1 GTSNPN, CDR2 SVGIG (reference sequence). The CDR3 spells CAWSILGSEQFF. CDR3 coding DNA: TGTGCCTGGAGTATCCTAGGCAGTGAGCAGTTCTTC. The entire variable domain, with the rest obtained from reference TRBV30 and TRBJ2-1, is as follows: SQTIHQWPATLVQPVGSPLSLECTVEGTSNPNLYWYRQAAGRGLQLLFYSVGIGQISSEVPQNLSASRPQDRQFILSSKKLLLSDSGFYLCAWSILGSEQFFGPGTRLTVL.

The sample holds a few counts of this clonotype. CDR3 residues: CATMRHSTDTQYF. The CDR3 DNA reads TGTGCCACCATGCGGCATAGCACAGATACGCAGTATTTT. The chain couples TRBV24-1 to TRBJ2-3, with D unclear. CDR1 and CDR2 from the germline V gene are KGHDR and SFDVKD. This CDR3 spans 13 amino acids. With 8 bases removed from V and 0 bases from J, the gap between germline ends came to 8 bases.

This clonotype showed up many times. This sequence joins TRBV6-2 or TRBV6-3 and TRBJ2-2; D gene unclear. Per germline, CDR1 MNHEY and CDR2 SVGEGT. The CDR3 totals 11 residues. V lost 5 bases to trimming and J lost 2 bases, with 0 bases between them. The CDR3 DNA reads TGTGCCAGCAGTAACACCGGGGAGCTGTTTTTT. Residues: CASSNTGELFF.

The V and J genes are TRBV14 and TRBJ1-1; a possible D gene is TRBD1 (6 bases). The CDR3 is 13 residues long. V lost 4 bases and J lost 2, with 8 bases in between. Germline V lookup: CDR1 SGHDN, CDR2 FVKESK. The CDR3 loop is CASSRGANTEAFF. CDR3 sequence (DNA): TGTGCCAGCAGCCGGGGGGCAAACACTGAAGCTTTCTTT. The entire variable domain, with the rest obtained from reference TRBV14 and TRBJ1-1, is as follows: EAGVTQFPSHSVIEKGQTVTLRCDPISGHDNLYWYRRVMGKEIKFLLHFVKESKQDESGMPNNRFLAERTGGTYSTLKVQPAELEDSGVYFCASSRGANTEAFFGQGTRLTVV.

The gene calls are TRBV30 and TRBJ2-6; maybe TRBD1 (6 bases). CDR1 is GTSNPN, CDR2 SVGIG, per germline (reference sequence). This CDR3 contains 17 residues. The V and J ends lost 0 bases and 0 bases respectively, with 12 bases between them. The CDR3: CAWSVGDNLSGANVLTF. CDR3 DNA: TGTGCCTGGAGTGTAGGGGACAATCTCTCTGGGGCCAACGTCCTGACTTTC.